Following are 2 T cell receptor beta chains from one sample sequenced in a study of graft-versus-host responses after intestinal transplantation (dated by TCRdb to about 2021). Taken with the paper, the label for time point translates to: cells obtained before transplantation from donor or recipient. Antigens of these TCRs are unknown. Library construction relied on the immunoSEQ multiplex PCR assay. Not all clones reach the TCRdb copy of this immuneACCESS table, which keeps in-frame sequences only. Checked studies attribute under half of the gap to unresolved V genes and leave the rest unexplained. Within this sample are more than 90,000 clones, with about 92% of them counted one time only. 0.23% of the sample is held by the ten biggest clonotypes. The sequencing used unstimulated CD4+ T cells sorted from spleen or lymph node cells, collected before transplant. These receptors were obtained from a human donor who was the organ donor for an intestinal transplant.

The chain has TRBV19 and TRBJ1-5; 9 nucleotides agree with TRBD1. Germline loops: CDR1 LNHDA, CDR2 SQIVND (reference sequence). V was pared by 3 bases and J by 6 bases, with 0 bases of the junction left unmatched. The CDR3 loop spans 13 amino acids. The CDR3 nucleotides read TGTGCCAGTAGTATGGACAGGGGTCAGCCCCAGCATTTT. It encodes CASSMDRGQPQHF.

The CDR3 reads CASSLAAVLSYEQYF. DNA for the CDR3: TGTGCCAGCAGCTTAGCGGCGGTTCTCTCCTACGAGCAGTACTTC. The chain recombines TRBV11-1 with TRBJ2-7; no definite D call. The ends were cut back, 0 bases at V and 0 bases at J, with 9 bases in the middle. Germline V gene data show CDR1 as SGHAT and CDR2 as FQDESV (reference sequence). The CDR3 sequence is 15 residues long.